A selection of T cell receptor beta chains follows, all from one sample in a study of blood T cell repertoires in COVID-19. Produced via immunoSEQ multiplex PCR; TCRdb's table is partial and in-frame only. The data show roughly 230,000 clones, with 80% to 95% seen just once and around 0.9% held by the top ten. Input material: peripheral blood. These receptors were obtained from a young man with COVID-19, enrolled during active disease. Both conserved end residues are part of each CDR3. The D gene is left open where the match is weak. Some rows mark clone size as missing; the rest say once, few, many or name a class of expanded clone.

d_call | j_call | clone_size | v_call | cdr3_nt | cdr3_aa
. | TRBJ2-6 | . | TRBV30 | TGTGCCTGGAGTAGGGGGTCAGGGGCCAACGTCCTGACTTTC | CAWSRGSGANVLTF
TRBD2 | TRBJ2-5 | once | TRBV25-1 | TGTGCCAGCAGTGAAGGGGTAAGACTAGCCTCGGAGACCCAGTACTTC | CASSEGVRLASETQYF
TRBD1 | TRBJ1-5 | . | TRBV6-2/TRBV6-3 | TGTGCCAGCAGCCGACCGGGACAGGGGGCGTTGGGTCAGCCCCAGCATTTT | CASSRPGQGALGQPQHF
. | TRBJ1-5 | few | TRBV2 | TGTGCCAGCAGACTTTACAGGGATGACAATCAGCCCCAGCATTTT | CASRLYRDDNQPQHF
TRBD1 | TRBJ2-7 | . | TRBV19 | TGTGCCAGTAGTCCAGGCAACCAGGGGGACACTACAGACGAGCAGTACTTC | CASSPGNQGDTTDEQYF
TRBD2 | TRBJ2-7 | . | TRBV5-4 | TGTGCCAGCAGCTCTAGCGGGGGGAGCTACGAGCAGTACTTC | CASSSSGGSYEQYF
TRBD2 | TRBJ2-1 | . | TRBV30 | TGTGCCTGGAGTGTACCTAGCGGGGGGTACAATGAGCAGTTCTTC | CAWSVPSGGYNEQFF
. | TRBJ1-3 | . | TRBV30 | TGTGCCTGGACCGGGGGAAGCACCATATATTTT | CAWTGGSTIYF
. | TRBJ2-2 | . | TRBV27 | TGTGCCAGCAGTTTATTCTGGGAGAGCGGCACCGGGGAGCTGTTTTTT | CASSLFWESGTGELFF
. | TRBJ1-1 | . | TRBV30 | TGTGCCTGGAAAAGACAGCATGAAGCTTTCTTT | CAWKRQHEAFF
. | TRBJ1-2 | . | TRBV3-1/TRBV3-2 | TGTGCCAGCAGCCAAGAATCCGGTGGCTACACCTTC | CASSQESGGYTF
TRBD1 | TRBJ1-1 | . | TRBV5-4 | TGTGCCAGCAGCATTGGGACAGCGGCCCTGGGGAACACTGAAGCTTTCTTT | CASSIGTAALGNTEAFF
. | TRBJ2-7 | . | TRBV4-1 | TGCGCCAGCAGCCAAGACAGGGCCCGGTACGAGCAGTACTTC | CASSQDRARYEQYF